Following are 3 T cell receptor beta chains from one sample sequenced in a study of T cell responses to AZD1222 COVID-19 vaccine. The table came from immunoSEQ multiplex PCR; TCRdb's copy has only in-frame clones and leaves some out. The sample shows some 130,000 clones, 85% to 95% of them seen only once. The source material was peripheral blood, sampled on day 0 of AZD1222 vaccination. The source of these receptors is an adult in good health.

The CDR3 here is CASTFGTGGGTEAFF. CDR3 nucleotides: TGTGCCAGTACTTTTGGGACAGGGGGCGGAACTGAAGCTTTCTTT. The chain has TRBV19 and TRBJ1-1; 12 bases align to TRBD1. V shed 7 bases, J shed 5 bases, and the junction held 8 bases outside the gene matches. Per germline, CDR1 LNHDA and CDR2 SQIVND (reference sequence). The CDR3 spans 15 residues.

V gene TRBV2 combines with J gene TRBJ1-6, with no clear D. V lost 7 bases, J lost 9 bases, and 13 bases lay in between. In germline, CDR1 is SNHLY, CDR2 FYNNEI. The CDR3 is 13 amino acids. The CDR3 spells CASKPGSGSPLHF. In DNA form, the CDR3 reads TGTGCCAGCAAGCCGGGATCGGGTTCACCCCTCCACTTT.

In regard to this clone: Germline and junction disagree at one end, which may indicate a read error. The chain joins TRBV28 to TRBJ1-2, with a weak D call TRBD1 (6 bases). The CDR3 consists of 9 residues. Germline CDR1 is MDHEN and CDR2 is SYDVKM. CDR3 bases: TGCGGAACAGGGTTTGGCTACACCTTC. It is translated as CGTGFGYTF.